This T cell receptor beta chain stems from a study of OX40 agonist ivuxolimab in advanced cancers. Study-wide points: Researchers report that CD8+ T cells had, on average, more expanded clones than CD4+.

V lost 4 bases and J lost 0, with 10 bases in between. This CDR3 has 15 residues. Per the germline V gene, CDR1 is SGHRS and CDR2 is YFSETQ. Concerning this clone itself: Its antigen is undetermined.

Libraries were prepared by immunoSEQ multiplex PCR; TCRdb keeps only in-frame clonotypes and omits some of them. The repertoire holds fewer than 65,000 clones, more than 80% seen once, with 11% in the top ten. This rearrangement joins TRBV5-1 to TRBJ1-4; TRBD1 might be the D (5 bases). This receptor was taken from an adult with an advanced solid tumor such as melanoma, head and neck, liver or kidney cancer. Sequenced here: CD4+ or CD8+ T cells sorted from blood, sampled in a trial of the OX40 agonist ivuxolimab. The CDR3 nucleotides are TGCGCCAGCAGCCCGGACACCGCAACTAATGAAAAACTGTTTTTT. Translated, it gives CASSPDTATNEKLFF. Full variable domain (outside the CDR3, taken from reference TRBV5-1 and TRBJ1-4): KAGVTQTPRYLIKTRGQQVTLSCSPISGHRSVSWYQQTPGQGLQFLFEYFSETQRNKGNFPGRFSGRQFSNSRSEMNVSTLELGDSALYLCASSPDTATNEKLFFGSGTQLSVL.